A selection of T cell receptor beta chains follows, all from one sample in a study of blood T cell repertoires in COVID-19. The protocol was immunoSEQ multiplex PCR, while the TCRdb copy is restricted to in-frame clones and leaves out a portion. The sample has 230,000 or so clones; 75% to 90% are singletons. Material for sequencing was peripheral blood. The receptors come from a woman between 40 and 55 years old who had recovered from COVID-19. CDR3s include the opening cysteine and the closing phenylalanine or tryptophan. A D gene is named only where the DNA matches it firmly. Only some rows state a clone size, as once, few, many or a class for expanded clones.

d_call	v_call	clone_size	j_call	cdr3_nt	cdr3_aa
TRBD1	TRBV19	-	TRBJ1-5	TGTGCCATCGGAGGAAAGGGGGCGGTTCAGCCCCAGCATTTT	CAIGGKGAVQPQHF
-	TRBV10-2	once	TRBJ2-7	TGCGCCAGCAGTGCTGGACAGCTTAGCTCCTACGAGCAGTACTTC	CASSAGQLSSYEQYF
TRBD2	TRBV7-7	-	TRBJ2-1	TGTGCCAGCAGCTTAGGTGGACTAGCGGGGGTTAATGAGCAGTTCTTC	CASSLGGLAGVNEQFF
-	TRBV12-3/TRBV12-4	-	TRBJ2-3	TGTGCCAGCAGTCCAAGCACAGATACGCAGTATTTT	CASSPSTDTQYF
TRBD1	TRBV19	-	TRBJ1-1	TGTGCCAGTAGTACGCTTACAGGGGTTTACACTGAAGCTTTCTTT	CASSTLTGVYTEAFF
-	TRBV28	once	TRBJ1-5	TGTGCCAGCAGTTTTTTTACTCGTATCCCAGGGTTAGGGGAGCCCCAGCATTTT	CASSFFTRIPGLGEPQHF
TRBD2	TRBV7-9	-	TRBJ2-3	TGTGCCAGCAGCTCCCCCAACAAACTAGCGGGGGGGCACACAGATACGCAGTATTTT	CASSSPNKLAGGHTDTQYF
-	TRBV5-1	once	TRBJ2-5	TGCGCCAGCAGCTTCGGACAGCAAGAGACCCAGTACTTC	CASSFGQQETQYF
-	TRBV7-8	-	TRBJ2-2	TGTGCCAGCAGCCCAAATCCCTTGAGGACCGGGGAGCTGTTTTTT	CASSPNPLRTGELFF
TRBD2	TRBV18	once	TRBJ2-5	TGTGCCAGCTCACCTATTAGCGGGAACCAAGAGACCCAGTACTTC	CASSPISGNQETQYF
TRBD2	TRBV5-4	-	TRBJ2-1	TGTGCCAGCAGCTTGGAGGCTAGCGGGGATTACAATGAGCAGTTCTTC	CASSLEASGDYNEQFF
TRBD1	TRBV6-2/TRBV6-3	-	TRBJ1-4	TGTGCCAGCAGTACGCGACAGGGGACCGAAAAACTGTTTTTT	CASSTRQGTEKLFF
-	TRBV6-2/TRBV6-3	-	TRBJ1-1	TGTGCCAGCAGTCAAGCCACTGAAGCTTTCTTT	CASSQATEAFF
-	TRBV12-3/TRBV12-4	once	TRBJ2-2	TGTGCCAGCAGTTTTAGCGGGGAGCTGTTTTTT	CASSFSGELFF
-	TRBV9	-	TRBJ1-6	TGTGCCAGCAGCGAACTAGGGAGCTCCTATAATTCACCCCTCCACTTT	CASSELGSSYNSPLHF
-	TRBV15	-	TRBJ2-3	TGTGCCACCAAGGACAGATCCACAGATACGCAGTATTTT	CATKDRSTDTQYF
-	TRBV11-3	once	TRBJ2-3	TGTGCCAGCAGCTTAGCGGTTTGGGGTTCTAGCGAAACAGATACGCAGTATTTT	CASSLAVWGSSETDTQYF
-	TRBV6-6	-	TRBJ1-1	TGTGCCAGCAGTTACGGGGGGGCAAACACTGAAGCTTTCTTT	CASSYGGANTEAFF
-	TRBV30	-	TRBJ1-5	TGTGCCTGGGAGAGTGGCACAGGGAATCAGCCCCAGCATTTT	CAWESGTGNQPQHF
TRBD2	TRBV7-2	-	TRBJ2-1	TGTGCCAGCAGGTATTGGGGACTAGACATCGATGAGCAGTTCTTC	CASRYWGLDIDEQFF
-	TRBV7-6	-	TRBJ2-5	TGTGCCAGCAGCTTAGGTCGAGAGACCCAGTACTTC	CASSLGRETQYF
TRBD1	TRBV29-1	-	TRBJ2-7	TGCAGCGTTCGAACCCCAGGACAGGTCTACGAGCAGTACTTC	CSVRTPGQVYEQYF
-	TRBV2	-	TRBJ1-2	TGTGCCAGCAGGAGGGGGAGACAGCAGGGGCATGGCTACACCTTC	CASRRGRQQGHGYTF
TRBD2	TRBV18	-	TRBJ2-5	TGTGCCAGCTCGTTTACTAGCGGGAGTCTTGAGACCCAGTACTTC	CASSFTSGSLETQYF
TRBD2	TRBV5-1	-	TRBJ2-7	TGCGCCAGCAGCCCACTAGCGGGGAGCTCCTACGAGCAGTACTTC	CASSPLAGSSYEQYF
TRBD2	TRBV2	once	TRBJ2-1	TGTGCCACGGGACTAGCGCTATTCAATGAGCAGTTCTTC	CATGLALFNEQFF
TRBD2	TRBV2	-	TRBJ2-2	TGTGCCAGCAGTGCCGGACTAGCGGGAATTCCTCGGGAGCTGTTTTTT	CASSAGLAGIPRELFF
-	TRBV6-1	once	TRBJ1-1	TGTGCCAGCAGTGAGCGAGGGGGTACTGAAGCTTTCTTT	CASSERGGTEAFF
-	TRBV27	-	TRBJ1-5	TGTGCCAGCAGTCCTTCGGGGGGCAATCAGCCCCAGCATTTT	CASSPSGGNQPQHF
-	TRBV10-3	-	TRBJ1-1	TGTGCCATCAGTGAGTCGACCAGGGCTCACACTGAAGCTTTCTTT	CAISESTRAHTEAFF
-	TRBV2	-	TRBJ1-1	TGTGCCAGGTCAGACAGACTCCGATTCAAAACAATGAACACTGAAGCTTTCTTT	CARSDRLRFKTMNTEAFF
TRBD1	TRBV6-5	once	TRBJ2-7	TGTGCCAGCAGTTCCGCGGGACAGGGGGCATCCTACGAGCAGTACTTC	CASSSAGQGASYEQYF
TRBD1	TRBV30	-	TRBJ2-2	TGTGCCTGGAGTGGGGAAGGGGGCGCGACCGGGGAGCTGTTTTTT	CAWSGEGGATGELFF
TRBD1	TRBV6-6	-	TRBJ1-2	TGTGCCAGCAGTACGGGACAGAACTATGGCTACACCTTC	CASSTGQNYGYTF
-	TRBV4-1	-	TRBJ2-6	TGCGCCAGCAGCCAAGAGCAGGGCCCTGGGGCCAACGTCCTGACTTTC	CASSQEQGPGANVLTF
-	TRBV18	-	TRBJ2-7	TGTGCCAGCTCGCCAGAACAGGCTCCCTTGGACGAGCAGTACTTC	CASSPEQAPLDEQYF
-	TRBV9	-	TRBJ1-4	TGTGCCAGCAGCTCAAATAGGGGGTTGGCTAATGAAAAACTGTTTTTT	CASSSNRGLANEKLFF
-	TRBV6-5	-	TRBJ1-5	TGTGCCAGCAGCCAGGGATTAAATCAGCCCCAGCATTTT	CASSQGLNQPQHF
TRBD2	TRBV2	-	TRBJ2-3	TGTGCCAGCAAGGGCGGGAGACCAACAGATACGCAGTATTTT	CASKGGRPTDTQYF
-	TRBV5-8	-	TRBJ1-6	TGTGCCAGCAGCTTGTTGCAGGCTGGTTCACCCCTCCACTTT	CASSLLQAGSPLHF
-	TRBV21-1	-	TRBJ1-3	TGTGCCAGCAGCCCTCGTTCGGGGGGAAACACCATATATTTT	CASSPRSGGNTIYF
TRBD1	TRBV9	once	TRBJ2-4	TGTGCCAGCAGCGTCCACAGGGGTTCCAAAAACATTCAGTACTTC	CASSVHRGSKNIQYF
-	TRBV3-1/TRBV3-2	-	TRBJ2-7	TGTGCCAGCAGCCAAGGGTCCGCGGGATCTAACGAGCAGTACTTC	CASSQGSAGSNEQYF
-	TRBV4-2	-	TRBJ1-2	TGTGCCAGCAGCCGGAGTGGGTATGGCTACACCTTC	CASSRSGYGYTF
TRBD1	TRBV18	-	TRBJ1-1	TGTGCCAGCTCACTCAAAAGGGACAGCCTTGAAGCTTTCTTT	CASSLKRDSLEAFF
-	TRBV18	-	TRBJ2-7	TGTGCCAGCTCACCAACTCACACTAGCTCCTACGAGCAGTACTTC	CASSPTHTSSYEQYF
-	TRBV30	-	TRBJ1-5	TGTGCCTGGAGTCCGTTTAGGGGTAACAGAGAACAGCCCCAGCATTTT	CAWSPFRGNREQPQHF
TRBD1	TRBV11-3	-	TRBJ1-6	TGTGCCAGCAGCTCCGGACAGGGCCAATCACCCCTCCACTTT	CASSSGQGQSPLHF
TRBD1	TRBV2	-	TRBJ2-5	TGTGCCAGCAGTTACAGGGGGTGGCAAGAGACCCAGTACTTC	CASSYRGWQETQYF
TRBD1	TRBV5-1	-	TRBJ1-1	TGCGCCAGCAGCTTGGTGGCAGGGGGGCACACTGAAGCTTTCTTT	CASSLVAGGHTEAFF
-	TRBV14	-	TRBJ2-7	TGTGCCAGCAGCCAAGATCGGGGAGGCAGGATCTTC	CASSQDRGGRIF
-	TRBV6-5	-	TRBJ1-1	TGTGCCAGCAGCAACCCAGTGAACACTGAAGCTTTCTTT	CASSNPVNTEAFF
-	TRBV9	-	TRBJ1-1	TGTGCCAGCAGCTCTCAGATCTTGAACACTGAAGCTTTCTTT	CASSSQILNTEAFF
TRBD2	TRBV7-7	few	TRBJ2-3	TGTGCCAGCAGCTTAGGGCGGGGGGGCAGAGATACGCAGTATTTT	CASSLGRGGRDTQYF
-	TRBV7-2	-	TRBJ1-1	TGTGCCAGCAGCTTAGGCGGAGCAGGGGCTACTGAAGCTTTCTTT	CASSLGGAGATEAFF